The 29 T cell receptor beta chains reported below all come from one sample, sequenced in a study of T cell clones after liver transplantation. Only in-frame clones appear in the TCRdb table, and some are missing; sequencing was by immunoSEQ multiplex PCR. The sample consists of around 100,000 clones, roughly 80% of them appearing once. Sequencing used CD4+ T cells from blood, obtained around 48 months after liver transplant. Receptors originate from a human patient who received a liver transplant. Some of the T cells may derive from the graft donor.

The gene calls are TRBV25-1 and TRBJ1-5; no reliable D call. V lost 3 bases to trimming and J lost 0 bases, with 12 bases between them. CDR1 is MGHDK, CDR2 SYGVNS, per germline. This CDR3 comprises 16 residues. CDR3 sequence reads: CASSEWVYYSNQPQHF. The DNA for the CDR3 is TGTGCCAGCAGTGAGTGGGTGTATTATAGCAATCAGCCCCAGCATTTT.

The chain links TRBV7-9 to TRBJ1-1; 7 positions agree with TRBD1. In germline, CDR1 is SEHNR, CDR2 FQNEAQ (reference sequence). The CDR3 contains 15 residues. Germline trimming cut 4 bases from V and 0 bases from J; bases unmatched to any gene: 5. In nucleotides, the CDR3 is TGTGCCAGCAGCTCAAACAGGGGAATGAACACTGAAGCTTTCTTT. Translated: CASSSNRGMNTEAFF.

The chain carries TRBV7-3 and TRBJ1-2, with 12 bases identical to TRBD1. The CDR3 is 16 amino acids. With 7 bases clipped from V and 5 bases from J, the junction kept 11 bases outside the gene matches. Germline CDR1 is SGHTA and CDR2 is FQGTGA. In DNA form, the CDR3 reads TGTGCCAGCAAACCCCCCGGGACAGGGGGCTCGTATGGCTACACCTTC. This codes for CASKPPGTGGSYGYTF.

V usage is TRBV14 and J usage is TRBJ2-1, with 7 bases that match TRBD2. The CDR3 covers 15 residues. Germline V gene sequence: CDR1 SGHDN, CDR2 FVKESK. V lost 3 bases and J lost 1; bases outside the gene matches: 3. CDR3 in DNA: TGTGCCAGCAGCCAGCGGACTAGATCCTACAATGAGCAGTTCTTC. Amino acids: CASSQRTRSYNEQFF. Complete variable domain (other parts from reference TRBV14 and TRBJ2-1): EAGVTQFPSHSVIEKGQTVTLRCDPISGHDNLYWYRRVMGKEIKFLLHFVKESKQDESGMPNNRFLAERTGGTYSTLKVQPAELEDSGVYFCASSQRTRSYNEQFFGPGTRLTVL.

The chain is built from TRBV18 and TRBJ2-7; TRBD1 matches 8 bases. The CDR3 runs to 15 residues. Germline values: CDR1 KGHSH, CDR2 LQKENI. Trimming at V came to 1 base and at J to 3 bases, leaving 5 bases not matched to a gene. CDR3 bases: TGTGCCAGCTCACCACAGTCTGGACAGGGCTACGAGCAGTACTTC. Its protein product is CASSPQSGQGYEQYF. The variable domain in full, completed from reference TRBV18 and TRBJ2-7, reads NAGVMQNPRHLVRRRGQEARLRCSPMKGHSHVYWYRQLPEEGLKFMVYLQKENIIDESGMPKERFSAEFPKEGPSILRIQQVVRGDSAAYFCASSPQSGQGYEQYFGPGTRLTVT.

The rearrangement uses TRBV5-6 and TRBJ1-1, with TRBD1 matching over 10 bases. V dropped 4 bases and J dropped 0; count of bases not matched to a gene: 3. CDR1 is SGHDT and CDR2 is YYEEEE in the germline V gene. The CDR3 covers 15 residues. CDR3 sequence: CASSADRGLNTEAFF. As DNA, the CDR3 is TGTGCCAGCAGCGCGGACAGGGGGTTGAACACTGAAGCTTTCTTT. The full variable domain, its missing parts supplied by reference TRBV5-6 and TRBJ1-1, is DAGVTQSPTHLIKTRGQQVTLRCSPKSGHDTVSWYQQALGQGPQFIFQYYEEEERQRGNFPDRFSGHQFPNYSSELNVNALLLGDSALYLCASSADRGLNTEAFFGQGTRLTVV.

V is TRBV7-8 and J is TRBJ2-7; possible D gene TRBD1, 6 bases. CDR1 and CDR2 from the germline V gene are SGHVS and FQNEAQ. Deletions cut 1 base from V and 0 bases from J, with 13 bases between. The CDR3 covers 16 residues. CDR3 in amino acids: CASSLENRAYSYEQYF. The CDR3 nucleotides read TGTGCCAGCAGCTTAGAAAACAGGGCCTACTCCTACGAGCAGTACTTC.

The rearrangement links TRBV4-1 to TRBJ1-6, with a weak D call TRBD1 (6 bases). Germline CDR1 MGHRA, CDR2 YSYEKL. CDR3 size: 15 residues. Trimming removed 0 bases from V and 12 bases from J, with 15 bases in between. The CDR3 is CASSQEGARKGPLHF. The CDR3 region has the DNA TGCGCCAGCAGCCAAGAGGGGGCACGGAAAGGACCCCTCCACTTT.

This sequence joins TRBV19 and TRBJ1-6, with D possibly TRBD1 on 5 matching bases. Per the germline V gene, CDR1 is LNHDA and CDR2 is SQIVND (reference sequence). The CDR3 totals 14 residues. Trimming removed 6 bases from V and 9 bases from J, with 15 bases in between. CDR3 bases: TGTGCCAGTAGCCCGGGACGGTTCTCTTCACCCCTCCACTTT. It yields the protein CASSPGRFSSPLHF.

The chain carries TRBV2 and TRBJ2-3, with 9 bases that match TRBD2. The ends lost 3 bases at V and 8 bases at J; junction bases unmatched: 9. Germline values: CDR1 SNHLY, CDR2 FYNNEI. The CDR3 extends over 15 amino acids. As DNA, the CDR3 is TGTGCCAGCAGTGAGCTAGCGGGGATCGGGGGTACGCAGTATTTT. As protein: CASSELAGIGGTQYF.

The chain has TRBV2 and TRBJ1-1, with D hard to call. Germline assignment: CDR1 SNHLY and CDR2 FYNNEI. V was shortened by 6 bases and J by 3 bases, with 11 bases between the two germline ends. The CDR3 is 13 residues long. The CDR3 coding sequence is TGTGCCAGCAGGGCGCAGGCATACACTGAAGCTTTCTTT. Protein product: CASRAQAYTEAFF. The full variable domain, with the rest looked up from reference TRBV2 and TRBJ1-1, is EPEVTQTPSHQVTQMGQEVILRCVPISNHLYFYWYRQILGQKVEFLVSFYNNEISEKSEIFDDQFSVERPDGSNFTLKIRSTKLEDSAMYFCASRAQAYTEAFFGQGTRLTVV.

Written as DNA, the CDR3 is TGTGCCAGCTCGGAGATGGCAGTCGACAATGAGCAGTTCTTC. This gives the protein CASSEMAVDNEQFF. The V and J genes are TRBV19 and TRBJ2-1; D remains ambiguous. CDR1 is LNHDA, CDR2 SQIVND, per germline (reference sequence). The CDR3 is 14 amino acids. Between the trimmed V and J ends, which lost 9 bases and 5 bases, there was a span of 17 bases.

The chain couples TRBV7-8 to TRBJ2-7; 10 positions agree with TRBD2. Trimming cost V 5 bases and J 2 bases; bases outside gene matches: 3. Per the germline V gene, CDR1 is SGHVS and CDR2 is FQNEAQ. The CDR3 length is 14 residues. The CDR3 DNA reads as TGTGCCAGCAGCCACGGACTAGCGGCCTACGAGCAGTACTTC. It translates to CASSHGLAAYEQYF.

The rearrangement uses TRBV11-2 and TRBJ2-5, with 11 bases identical to TRBD2. Trimming cost V 2 bases and J 0 bases; bases outside gene matches: 5. The CDR3 runs 17 residues. Germline CDR1 SGHAT, CDR2 FQNNGV. CDR3 sequence (DNA): TGTGCCAGCAGCTTAAGAAGACTAGCGGGGAACCAAGAGACCCAGTACTTC. This encodes CASSLRRLAGNQETQYF.

The V and J genes are TRBV7-3 and TRBJ2-4; 9 nucleotides line up with TRBD1. CDR3 length: 15 residues. Germline CDR1 is SGHTA and CDR2 is FQGTGA. Trimming at V came to 5 bases and at J to 8 bases, leaving 10 bases not matched to a gene. The CDR3 DNA sequence: TGTGCCAGCAGCCCCGGGACAGGGTTAGAGGACATTCAGTACTTC. Protein sequence: CASSPGTGLEDIQYF. The full variable domain, in which reference TRBV7-3 and TRBJ2-4 provide the parts outside the CDR3, is GAGVSQTPSNKVTEKGKYVELRCDPISGHTALYWYRQSLGQGPEFLIYFQGTGAADDSGLPNDRFFAVRPEGSVSTLKIQRTERGDSAVYLCASSPGTGLEDIQYFGAGTRLSVL.

There are a few counts of this clone. V gene TRBV6-5 combines with J gene TRBJ1-1, with D perhaps TRBD1 (5 bases). Germline lookup yields CDR1 MNHEY and CDR2 SVGAGI. The CDR3 is 14 amino acids. V was shortened by 2 bases and J by 0 bases, with 7 bases between the two germline ends. CDR3 nucleotide sequence: TGTGCCAGCAGTTACCGGGGGATGAACACTGAAGCTTTCTTT. This encodes CASSYRGMNTEAFF.

The chain couples TRBV7-2 to TRBJ1-1; D gene unclear. Germline CDR1 is SGHTA and CDR2 is FQGNSA. The CDR3 consists of 14 residues. V shed 5 bases and J shed 5 bases, with 15 bases lying between them. The CDR3 sequence: CASSRDTSGTEAFF. DNA of the CDR3: TGTGCCAGCAGCCGCGATACGTCAGGTACTGAAGCTTTCTTT.

This chain connects TRBV10-3 to TRBJ2-3, with D possibly being TRBD2 (5 bases). CDR1 is ENHRY and CDR2 is SYGVKD in the germline V gene. Trimming removed 6 bases at V and 3 bases at J, with 10 bases between. This CDR3 has 13 residues. Written as DNA, the CDR3 is TGTGCCATCAGACCGGGGTCAACAGATACGCAGTATTTT. Protein: CAIRPGSTDTQYF.

This rearrangement joins TRBV29-1 to TRBJ2-7; D is uncertain. The CDR3 covers 12 residues. Germline V gene sequence: CDR1 SQVTM, CDR2 ANQGSEA. Between the trimmed V and J ends, which lost 4 bases and 3 bases, there was a span of 10 bases. This chain's CDR3 is CSVVSTVYEQYF. Written as DNA, the CDR3 is TGCAGCGTTGTATCTACGGTCTACGAGCAGTACTTC.

V and J are TRBV7-3 and TRBJ2-1; D remains ambiguous. V was cut by 1 base and J by 5 bases, with 9 bases left in between. Germline loops: CDR1 SGHTA, CDR2 FQGTGA. This CDR3 has 14 amino acids. The chain's CDR3 is CASSLSPANNEQFF. In DNA, the CDR3 is TGTGCCAGCAGCTTAAGCCCCGCAAACAATGAGCAGTTCTTC.

The chain carries TRBV25-1 and TRBJ1-3, with TRBD1 identical over 7 bases. With V trimmed by 4 bases and J by 2 bases, 5 bases remained unmatched. CDR1 is MGHDK, CDR2 SYGVNS, per germline. This CDR3 is built from 15 residues. CDR3 region: CASSAQGTAGNTIYF. For the CDR3, the DNA is TGTGCCAGCAGTGCCCAAGGGACAGCTGGAAACACCATATATTTT.

The chain combines TRBV10-3 with TRBJ2-1; D uncertain. Germline V CDR1 and CDR2: ENHRY, SYGVKD. The V end lost 6 bases, the J end lost 10 bases, and 13 bases lay between the germline ends. This CDR3 spans 12 amino acids. The CDR3 here is CAISAMGREQFF. The CDR3 nucleotides are TGTGCCATCAGCGCCATGGGCCGGGAGCAGTTCTTC.

In this sample, this clone turned up once. The chain links TRBV19 to TRBJ1-5, with a weak D call TRBD1 (6 bases). CDR1 is LNHDA, CDR2 SQIVND, per germline (reference sequence). The CDR3 is 15 residues long. V was pared by 6 bases and J by 2 bases, with 14 bases between. CDR3 sequence: CASRTGLTGNQPQHF. CDR3 coding DNA: TGTGCCAGTAGAACAGGGTTAACGGGCAATCAGCCCCAGCATTTT.

CDR3 in amino acids: CASSYALGATQPQHF. In DNA, the CDR3 is TGTGCCAGCAGTTACGCCCTGGGGGCGACTCAGCCCCAGCATTTT. The chain is built from TRBV6-6 and TRBJ1-5; perhaps TRBD1 as D (6 bases). Trimming took off 2 bases at V and 6 bases at J, with 14 bases between the two ends. Germline V CDR1 and CDR2: MNHNY, SVGAGI (reference sequence). This CDR3 region has 15 residues.

V is TRBV6-6 and J is TRBJ1-1; no clear D. Germline V CDR1 and CDR2: MNHNY, SVGAGI (reference sequence). The CDR3 contains 14 residues. With 0 bases removed from V and 5 bases from J, the gap between germline ends came to 10 bases. The CDR3 spells CASSYSKVSTEAFF. CDR3 coding DNA: TGTGCCAGCAGTTACTCGAAGGTCTCGACTGAAGCTTTCTTT.

V usage is TRBV6-4 and J usage is TRBJ2-7, with 11 nucleotides matching TRBD2. Per germline, CDR1 MRHNA and CDR2 SNTAGT. The trim removed 3 bases at V and 9 bases at J, leaving 4 bases unmatched. The CDR3 extends over 13 amino acids. CDR3 sequence: CASSELAGVVQYF. The CDR3 DNA sequence: TGTGCCAGCAGTGAACTAGCGGGGGTTGTGCAGTACTTC.

This clone occurred once. This sequence joins TRBV7-2 and TRBJ2-1, with 9 nucleotides matching TRBD2. Germline CDR1 SGHTA, CDR2 FQGNSA. The CDR3 runs to 15 residues. The J segment lost 4 bases and the V segment lost 6 bases, leaving 7 bases of the junction unmatched. CDR3: CASRLLAGPYNEQFF. In DNA, the CDR3 is TGTGCCAGCAGGTTACTAGCGGGCCCATACAATGAGCAGTTCTTC.

The chain uses TRBV5-1 and TRBJ1-1; D unclear. The CDR3 runs to 13 residues. Germline values: CDR1 SGHRS, CDR2 YFSETQ. The germline V and J ends were trimmed by 3 bases and 0 bases, with 6 bases remaining between them. DNA of the CDR3: TGCGCCAGCAGCTCCGGGATGAACACTGAAGCTTTCTTT. This translates into CASSSGMNTEAFF. Drawing the rest from reference TRBV5-1 and TRBJ1-1, the complete variable domain is KAGVTQTPRYLIKTRGQQVTLSCSPISGHRSVSWYQQTPGQGLQFLFEYFSETQRNKGNFPGRFSGRQFSNSRSEMNVSTLELGDSALYLCASSSGMNTEAFFGQGTRLTVV.

This clone was observed once. The chain couples TRBV29-1 to TRBJ1-2; tentatively, D is TRBD1 (5 bases). The CDR3 totals 11 residues. The germline V gene encodes CDR1 SQVTM and CDR2 ANQGSEA. Between the trimmed V and J ends, which lost 8 bases and 3 bases, there was a span of 10 bases. CDR3 sequence: CSCRGDYGYTF. The CDR3 DNA is TGCAGCTGTCGGGGGGACTATGGCTACACCTTC. The full variable domain, with the rest looked up from reference TRBV29-1 and TRBJ1-2, is SAVISQKPSRDICQRGTSLTIQCQVDSQVTMMFWYRQQPGQSLTLIATANQGSEATYESGFVIDKFPISRPNLTFSTLTVSNMSPEDSSIYLCSCRGDYGYTFGSGTRLTVV.